This entry features one TCR beta chain sequence. Antigen: not known. This entry belongs to a study of CXCR3-negative and CXCR3-positive naive CD8 T cells. Regarding the study as a whole: Sequencing showed both naive subsets with comparably high diversity, and memory CD8+ cells much lower.

The authors gated naive CD8+ T cells as CD45RO-CCR7+CD27+CD95-. CDR1 and CDR2 from the germline V gene are LGHNA and YSLEER. The CDR3 runs 14 residues. 5' RACE with UMI labels generated the TRB cDNA libraries. TCRdb reprocessed the 5' RACE reads, with one entry per CDR3 protein and no DNA. This listing includes 75,000 to 100,000 distinct CDR3 sequences. The source material was naive CXCR3- CD8+ T cells from blood. The subset: CD45RO-CCR7+CD27+CD95- naive CD8+ T cells lacking CXCR3 (TNR3-). The chain employs TRBV4-3 and TRBJ1-1; absent DNA, TCRdb's TRBD1 call cannot be checked. The TCR sequence derives from a human donor in good health. Some clones in this sample may be carry-over from other donors' samples. This CDR3 reads CASKAGDSNTEAFF.